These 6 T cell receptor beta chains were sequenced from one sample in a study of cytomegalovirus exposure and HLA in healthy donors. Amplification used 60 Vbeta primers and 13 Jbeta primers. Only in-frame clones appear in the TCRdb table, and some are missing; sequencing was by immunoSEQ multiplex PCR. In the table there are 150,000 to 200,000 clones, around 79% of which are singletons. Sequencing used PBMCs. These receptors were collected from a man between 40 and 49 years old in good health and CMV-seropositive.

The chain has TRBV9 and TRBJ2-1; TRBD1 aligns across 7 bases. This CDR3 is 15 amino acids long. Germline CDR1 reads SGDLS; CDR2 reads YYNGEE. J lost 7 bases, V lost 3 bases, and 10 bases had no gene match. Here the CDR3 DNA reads TGTGCCAGCAGCGCGGGGCAGGGGGTGGTGAATGAGCAGTTCTTC. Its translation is CASSAGQGVVNEQFF.

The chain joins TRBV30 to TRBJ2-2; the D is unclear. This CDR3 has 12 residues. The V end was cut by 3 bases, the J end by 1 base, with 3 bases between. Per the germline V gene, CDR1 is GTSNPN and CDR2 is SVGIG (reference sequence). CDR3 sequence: CAWSGNTGELFF. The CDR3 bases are TGTGCCTGGAGCGGGAACACCGGGGAGCTGTTTTTT.

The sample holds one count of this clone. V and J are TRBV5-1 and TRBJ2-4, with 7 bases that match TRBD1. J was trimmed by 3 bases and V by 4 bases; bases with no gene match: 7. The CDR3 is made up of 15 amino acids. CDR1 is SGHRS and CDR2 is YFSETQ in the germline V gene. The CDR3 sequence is CASSLTGLDKNIQYF. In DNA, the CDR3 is TGCGCCAGCAGCCTGACAGGGTTGGACAAAAACATTCAGTACTTC.

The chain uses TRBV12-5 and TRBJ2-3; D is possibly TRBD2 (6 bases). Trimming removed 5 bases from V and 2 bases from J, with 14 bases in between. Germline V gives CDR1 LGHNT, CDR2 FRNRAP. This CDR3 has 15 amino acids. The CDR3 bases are TGTGCTAGTGGTCTGTCGGGCGGGAACACAGATACGCAGTATTTT. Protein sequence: CASGLSGGNTDTQYF.

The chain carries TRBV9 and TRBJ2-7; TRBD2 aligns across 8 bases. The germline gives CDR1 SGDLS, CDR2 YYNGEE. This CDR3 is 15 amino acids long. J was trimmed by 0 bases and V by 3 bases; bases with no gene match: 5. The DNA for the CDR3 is TGTGCCAGCAGCGCCCGGACTAGCAGCTCCTACGAGCAGTACTTC. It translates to CASSARTSSSYEQYF.

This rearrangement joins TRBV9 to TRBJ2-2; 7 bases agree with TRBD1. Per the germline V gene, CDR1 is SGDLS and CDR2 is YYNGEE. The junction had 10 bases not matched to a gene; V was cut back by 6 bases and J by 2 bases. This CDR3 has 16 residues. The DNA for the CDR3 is TGTGCCAGCACTCAGAGGGGGCTGGGAAACACCGGGGAGCTGTTTTTT. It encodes CASTQRGLGNTGELFF.